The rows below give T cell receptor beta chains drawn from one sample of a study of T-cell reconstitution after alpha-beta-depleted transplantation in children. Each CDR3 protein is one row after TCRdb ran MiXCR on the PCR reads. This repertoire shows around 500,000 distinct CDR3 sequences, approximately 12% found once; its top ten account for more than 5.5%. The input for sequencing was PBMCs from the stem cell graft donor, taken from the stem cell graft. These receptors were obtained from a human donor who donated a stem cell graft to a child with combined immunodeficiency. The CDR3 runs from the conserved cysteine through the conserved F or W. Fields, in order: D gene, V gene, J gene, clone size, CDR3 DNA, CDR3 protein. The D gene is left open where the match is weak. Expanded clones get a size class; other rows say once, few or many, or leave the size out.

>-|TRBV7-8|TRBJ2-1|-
TGTGCCAGCAGCTTCTCCCGATACTACAATGAGCAGTTCTTC
CASSFSRYYNEQFF
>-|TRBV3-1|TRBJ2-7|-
TGTGCCAGCAGCCAGCAATTCCGGTTGGACGAGCAGTACTTC
CASSQQFRLDEQYF
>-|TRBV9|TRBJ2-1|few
TGTGCCAGCAGCGTGGAGGGTGAGCAGTTCTTC
CASSVEGEQFF
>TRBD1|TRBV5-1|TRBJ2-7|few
TGCGCCAGCAGCTTGACCGGGACAGGGGTCCGCAACGAGCAGTACTTC
CASSLTGTGVRNEQYF
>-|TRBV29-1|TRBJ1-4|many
TGCAGCGTAGCCGGGACCGAGAATGAAAAACTGTTTTTT
CSVAGTENEKLFF
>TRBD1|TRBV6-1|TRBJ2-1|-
TGTGCCAGCAGCCCGACGACCGGGACAGGGTCAAATGAGCAGTTCTTC
CASSPTTGTGSNEQFF
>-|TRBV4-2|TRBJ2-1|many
TGTGCCAGCAGCCAAAGGAGTGAGCAGTTCTTC
CASSQRSEQFF
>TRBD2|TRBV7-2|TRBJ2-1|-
TGTGCCAGCAGCTCAGAAAGGACTAGCGGGAGCTATGAGCAGTTCTTC
CASSSERTSGSYEQFF
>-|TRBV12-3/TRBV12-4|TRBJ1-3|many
TGTGCCAGCTGGTACGGGGACACCATATATTTT
CASWYGDTIYF
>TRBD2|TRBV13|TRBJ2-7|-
TGTGCCAGCAGCCCTTACCCCTACCAGATAGCGGGGCCTCTCAGCTACGAGCAGTACTTC
CASSPYPYQIAGPLSYEQYF
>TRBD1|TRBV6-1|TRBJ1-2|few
TGTGCCAGCAGTCCCACCACAGGGGGAAGGTCGGATGGCTACACCTTC
CASSPTTGGRSDGYTF
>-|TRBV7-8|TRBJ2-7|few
TGTGCCAGCAGCTTAGCCTCAGGGGTCCCCTACGAGCAGTACTTC
CASSLASGVPYEQYF
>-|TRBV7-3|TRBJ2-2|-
TGTGCCAGCAGCCTACAGGTCACCGGGGAGCTGTTTTTT
CASSLQVTGELFF
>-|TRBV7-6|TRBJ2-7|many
TGTGCCAGCAGCTTAGCCCCTGGAGGGGTCTACGAGCAGTACTTC
CASSLAPGGVYEQYF
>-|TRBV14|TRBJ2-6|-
TGTGCCAGCAGCTCTGTAACTGGGGCCAACGTCCTGACTTTC
CASSSVTGANVLTF
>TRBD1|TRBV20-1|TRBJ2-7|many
TGCAGTGCTGACCGGGACAGGGGGCGAAAAGAGCAGTACTTC
CSADRDRGRKEQYF
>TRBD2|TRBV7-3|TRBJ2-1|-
TGTGCCAGCAGCAAGCCCCTAGCGGGAGCGCCAGGGGAGCAGTTCTTC
CASSKPLAGAPGEQFF
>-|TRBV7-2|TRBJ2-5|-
TGTGCCAGCAGCCCCCGAATTGGAGGGGGCGGCGAGACCCAGTACTTC
CASSPRIGGGGETQYF
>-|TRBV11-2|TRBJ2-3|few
TGTGCCAGCAGCCCAATGCGGGTAGATACGCAGTATTTT
CASSPMRVDTQYF
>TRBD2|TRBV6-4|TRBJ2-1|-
TGTGCCAGCAGCCCCGGACTAGCGGGAGGGTGGAATGAGCAGTTCTTC
CASSPGLAGGWNEQFF